What follows are 31 T cell receptor beta chains derived from one specimen sequenced in a study of cytomegalovirus exposure and HLA in healthy donors. The PCR ran on 60 Vbeta and 13 Jbeta primers. Generated by immunoSEQ multiplex PCR, the TCRdb table keeps only in-frame clones and is missing some. This table has approximately 150,000 clones, roughly 79% appearing once. The specimen sequenced was PBMCs. These receptors all come from a man aged 35 to 55 in good health and CMV-seropositive.

J is TRBJ2-1 and V is TRBV25-1; D is unclear. V dropped 2 bases and J dropped 2 bases, with 13 bases sitting between them. The CDR3 has 16 residues. Germline V gene sequence: CDR1 MGHDK, CDR2 SYGVNS. CDR3 coding DNA: TGTGCCAGCAGTGAAAAGGTGGGCCCCACCTACAATGAGCAGTTCTTC. Translation gives CASSEKVGPTYNEQFF. The whole variable domain, remainder taken from reference TRBV25-1 and TRBJ2-1, is EADIYQTPRYLVIGTGKKITLECSQTMGHDKMYWYQQDPGMELHLIHYSYGVNSTEKGDLSSESTVSRIRTEHFPLTLESARPSHTSQYLCASSEKVGPTYNEQFFGPGTRLTVL.

This chain links TRBV5-1 with TRBJ2-7; tentatively, D is TRBD1 (6 bases). In germline, CDR1 is SGHRS, CDR2 YFSETQ. CDR3 length: 15 amino acids. Trimming stripped 5 bases from V and 5 bases from J, with 20 bases between. CDR3 sequence reads: CASRPFLQGPHEQYF. The CDR3 DNA reads as TGCGCCAGCAGACCTTTCCTACAGGGTCCCCACGAGCAGTACTTC. Full variable domain (outside the CDR3, taken from reference TRBV5-1 and TRBJ2-7): KAGVTQTPRYLIKTRGQQVTLSCSPISGHRSVSWYQQTPGQGLQFLFEYFSETQRNKGNFPGRFSGRQFSNSRSEMNVSTLELGDSALYLCASRPFLQGPHEQYFGPGTRLTVT.

This sequence joins TRBV10-2 and TRBJ1-2; D call uncertain. CDR3 length: 12 residues. V lost 6 bases, J lost 2 bases, and 7 bases lay in between. Germline V CDR1 and CDR2: WSHSY, SAAADI. In DNA, the CDR3 is TGCGCCAGCAGCGACACCAACTATGGCTACACCTTC. Residues: CASSDTNYGYTF.

This clone was seen more than once but under ten times. The chain carries TRBV11-2 and TRBJ1-4; D unclear. CDR3 size: 15 residues. V was trimmed by 5 bases and J by 8 bases, leaving 18 bases between them. Germline assignment: CDR1 SGHAT and CDR2 FQNNGV. The CDR3 is CASSPTGLQREKLFF. In DNA form, the CDR3 reads TGTGCCAGCAGCCCCACCGGACTCCAAAGGGAAAAACTGTTTTTT. Full variable domain (outside the CDR3, taken from reference TRBV11-2 and TRBJ1-4): EAGVAQSPRYKIIEKRQSVAFWCNPISGHATLYWYQQILGQGPKLLIQFQNNGVVDDSQLPKDRFSAERLKGVDSTLKIQPAKLEDSAVYLCASSPTGLQREKLFFGSGTQLSVL.

This chain joins TRBV6-1 and TRBJ1-5; D unclear. Germline CDR1 and CDR2: MNHNS and SASEGT. Trimming stripped 8 bases from V and 2 bases from J, with 10 bases between. The CDR3 contains 13 residues. CDR3 in amino acids: CASCGVRNQPQHF. The CDR3 nucleotides read TGTGCCAGCTGCGGCGTCCGCAATCAGCCCCAGCATTTT.

The V call is TRBV19, the J call TRBJ1-2; D possibly corresponds to TRBD1 (6 bases). Trimming removed 7 bases at V and 6 bases at J, with 15 bases between. Looked up from germline, CDR1 is LNHDA and CDR2 is SQIVND (reference sequence). The CDR3 spans 13 residues. CDR3 protein: CASTSRRTDGYTF. The CDR3 nucleotides read TGTGCCAGTACCTCAAGGAGGACAGATGGCTACACCTTC.

This chain joins TRBV11-2 and TRBJ2-3, with 9 nucleotides matching TRBD2. Germline lookup yields CDR1 SGHAT and CDR2 FQNNGV. The CDR3 loop spans 14 amino acids. Unmatched junction bases numbered 3, after V lost 7 bases and J lost 1 base. CDR3 coding DNA: TGTGCCAGCAAGATAGCGGGGGGCACAGATACGCAGTATTTT. Encoded protein: CASKIAGGTDTQYF.

As concerns this clone: Relative to the germline gene, one junction end is altered; a read error may explain this. The genes are TRBV7-3 and TRBJ2-6; the D is unclear. The CDR3 length is 13 residues. Germline CDR1 SGHTA, CDR2 FQGTGA. DNA for the CDR3: TGTGCCAGCAGCTTAACCCCCCCCAACGGCCTGACTTTC. Residues: CASSLTPPNGLTF.

This clone was counted only a few times. The genes are TRBV6-6 and TRBJ2-3; D gene uncertain. V was cut by 2 bases and J by 0 bases, with 9 bases left in between. The CDR3 sequence is 15 residues long. Germline CDR1 reads MNHNY; CDR2 reads SVGAGI (reference sequence). CDR3 in amino acids: CASSYRGLSTDTQYF. The DNA of the CDR3 is TGTGCCAGCAGTTACCGCGGTCTAAGCACAGATACGCAGTATTTT.

Notes on this clone: At one end the junction does not follow the germline gene, possibly because of a read error. The chain couples TRBV19 to TRBJ1-5, with TRBD1 matching 9 bases. Germline V gene lookup returns CDR1 LNHDA and CDR2 SQIVND (reference sequence). CDR3 size: 18 residues. The CDR3 protein is CASSSPVDRGYSNQSQHF. In nucleotides, the CDR3 is TGTGCCAGTAGTTCCCCAGTGGACAGGGGTTATAGCAATCAGTCCCAGCATTTT.

A single count supports this clone. The V call is TRBV13, the J call TRBJ1-6; D remains ambiguous. CDR1 and CDR2 from the germline V gene are PRHDT and FYEKMQ (reference sequence). This CDR3 comprises 13 residues. The CDR3 sequence: CASGSARNSPLHF. CDR3 in DNA: TGTGCAAGCGGGAGCGCGCGTAATTCACCCCTCCACTTT.

The chain joins TRBV5-1 to TRBJ2-6; D may be TRBD1 (5 bases). V was trimmed by 4 bases and J by 0 bases, leaving 14 bases between them. The CDR3 has 17 amino acids. Per germline, CDR1 SGHRS and CDR2 YFSETQ. CDR3 protein: CASSITSRGSGANVLTF. As DNA, the CDR3 is TGCGCCAGCAGCATCACCTCTAGGGGCTCTGGGGCCAACGTCCTGACTTTC.

This clone came up a few times. This chain connects TRBV28 to TRBJ2-2, with 8 bases matching TRBD2. V dropped 6 bases and J dropped 6; count of bases not matched to a gene: 9. The CDR3 covers 15 residues. The V gene's germline CDR1 is MDHEN and CDR2 SYDVKM. The DNA for the CDR3 is TGTGCCAGCAGGGGAAGCGGGAGAAGGCCCGGGGAGCTGTTTTTT. Translation: CASRGSGRRPGELFF.

This clone appeared a few times. V is TRBV29-1 and J is TRBJ1-3; 8 bases are shared with TRBD1. Per germline, CDR1 SQVTM and CDR2 ANQGSEA. There are 13 residues in the CDR3. V trimming: 3 bases; J trimming: 4 bases; junction bases outside the gene matches: 2. CDR3 protein: CSVENRGGNTIYF. CDR3 nucleotide sequence: TGCAGCGTTGAGAACAGGGGGGGAAACACCATATATTTT.

The CDR3 DNA sequence: TGTGCCAGCAGCCTTCTCCTAGCGGGAGGAGAAGAGCAGTACTTC. Translating it yields CASSLLLAGGEEQYF. V and J are TRBV11-3 and TRBJ2-7; 11 bases are shared with TRBD2. This CDR3 is built from 15 residues. Germline values: CDR1 SGHNT, CDR2 YENEEA. The trim removed 5 bases at V and 7 bases at J, leaving 10 bases unmatched. The full variable domain, in which reference TRBV11-3 and TRBJ2-7 provide the parts outside the CDR3, is EAGVVQSPRYKIIEKKQPVAFWCNPISGHNTLYWYLQNLGQGPELLIRYENEEAVDDSQLPKDRFSAERLKGVDSTLKIQPAELGDSAVYLCASSLLLAGGEEQYFGPGTRLTVT.

This clone occurred once. The chain carries TRBV11-2 and TRBJ2-7, with D maybe TRBD2 (5 bases). Germline CDR1 is SGHAT and CDR2 is FQNNGV. This CDR3 region has 13 residues. Trimming left V 1 base short and J 5 bases short, with 9 bases between. CDR3 in amino acids: CASSLVVSDEQYF. The DNA for the CDR3 is TGTGCCAGCAGCTTAGTAGTTAGCGACGAGCAGTACTTC.

The chain employs TRBV6-6 and TRBJ2-2; no firm D call. Germline values: CDR1 MNHNY, CDR2 SVGAGI (reference sequence). V lost 6 bases and J lost 3, with 8 bases in between. CDR3 length equals 13 residues. CDR3 in DNA: TGTGCCAGCAGCCTTATCTACACCGGGGAGCTGTTTTTT. Its protein is CASSLIYTGELFF.

This chain joins TRBV28 and TRBJ2-7; 9 bases map to TRBD1. Germline CDR1 MDHEN, CDR2 SYDVKM. The trim removed 5 bases at V and 7 bases at J, leaving 12 bases unmatched. The CDR3 totals 15 residues. The CDR3 coding sequence is TGTGCCAGCAGTCGAAACAGGGGGCTCCCGGGGGAGCAGTACTTC. Residues: CASSRNRGLPGEQYF.

This chain links TRBV6-5 with TRBJ2-4, with 9 bases matching TRBD1. The length of the CDR3 is 14 residues. The junction had 3 bases not matched to a gene; V was cut back by 5 bases and J by 4 bases. In germline, CDR1 is MNHEY, CDR2 SVGAGI. In DNA form, the CDR3 reads TGTGCCAGCAGTCGCGGGACAGGGAAAAACATTCAGTACTTC. Its protein is CASSRGTGKNIQYF.

The V call is TRBV19, the J call TRBJ1-5; 8 bases agree with TRBD1. The CDR3 is 17 amino acids. J was trimmed by 6 bases and V by 4 bases; bases with no gene match: 14. CDR1 LNHDA and CDR2 SQIVND come from the germline V gene (reference sequence). CDR3 sequence (DNA): TGTGCCAGTAGTAAAACCGCCGGGACAGGAAGAGGTCAGCCCCAGCATTTT. Residues: CASSKTAGTGRGQPQHF.

This sequence joins TRBV14 and TRBJ2-7; no definite D call. The V gene's germline CDR1 is SGHDN and CDR2 FVKESK. The CDR3 totals 15 residues. Trimming pared 3 bases from V and 1 base from J, leaving 13 bases between. CDR3 sequence (DNA): TGTGCCAGCAGCCAGACCGAGGTAATGTCCTACGAGCAGTACTTC. Amino acid sequence: CASSQTEVMSYEQYF. The full variable domain, completed using reference TRBV14 and TRBJ2-7, is EAGVTQFPSHSVIEKGQTVTLRCDPISGHDNLYWYRRVMGKEIKFLLHFVKESKQDESGMPNNRFLAERTGGTYSTLKVQPAELEDSGVYFCASSQTEVMSYEQYFGPGTRLTVT.

The chain has TRBV28 and TRBJ2-3; 13 bases align to TRBD2. This CDR3 has 17 residues. The junction had 9 bases not matched to a gene; V was cut back by 4 bases and J by 5 bases. Germline loops: CDR1 MDHEN, CDR2 SYDVKM. CDR3 nucleotide sequence: TGTGCCAGCAGTTCCCCTGGACTAGCGGGAGTGGGAGATACGCAGTATTTT. Amino acids: CASSSPGLAGVGDTQYF.

The chain couples TRBV5-8 to TRBJ2-5; TRBD1 might be the D (5 bases). The J call is doubtful: the DNA matches TRBJ2-7 better. This CDR3 region has 14 residues. Germline V gene sequence: CDR1 SGHTS, CDR2 YDEGEE. Here the CDR3 DNA reads TGTGCCAGCAGCCCCCTAAGGGGCCTCTACGAGCAGTACTTC. This codes for CASSPLRGLYEQYF.

V is TRBV27 and J is TRBJ2-3; the match to TRBD1 covers 8 bases. V shed 5 bases and J 2 bases; nucleotides not matched to a gene: 18. The germline V gene has CDR1 MNHEY and CDR2 SMNVEV (reference sequence). The CDR3 extends over 19 amino acids. CDR3 coding DNA: TGTGCCAGCAGTCGCCGAGCGCTCCCGGACAGGGATCCCACAGATACGCAGTATTTT. The encoded protein is CASSRRALPDRDPTDTQYF.

In its sample, this clone was seen a few times. CDR3 in DNA: TGTGCCAGCAGTGTGATTCCCGGGACAGGGCCGGGTGAGCAGTTCTTC. Protein sequence: CASSVIPGTGPGEQFF. This chain connects TRBV6-1 to TRBJ2-1; 9 bases map to TRBD1. V lost 4 bases, J lost 9 bases, and 13 bases stayed unmatched. CDR3 length equals 16 residues. Germline V gives CDR1 MNHNS, CDR2 SASEGT.

The chain carries TRBV4-2 and TRBJ1-5; tentative D call: TRBD1 (6 bases). From germline, CDR1 is LGHNA and CDR2 YNFKEQ. V dropped 0 bases and J dropped 3 bases, with 9 bases sitting between them. The CDR3 extends over 15 amino acids. This CDR3 reads CASSQDGGFNQPQHF. CDR3 DNA: TGTGCCAGCAGCCAAGATGGGGGCTTCAATCAGCCCCAGCATTTT.

This chain uses TRBV6-1 with TRBJ2-2; TRBD1 agrees at 8 bases. This CDR3 has 15 amino acids. From germline, CDR1 is MNHNS and CDR2 SASEGT. Trimming removed 4 bases from V and 4 bases from J; junction bases left unmatched: 5. DNA of the CDR3: TGTGCCAGCAGTGTACAGGGGGTTGGCACCGGGGAGCTGTTTTTT. Its translation: CASSVQGVGTGELFF.

The genes are TRBV27 and TRBJ1-5; 7 bases line up with TRBD1. Germline V lookup: CDR1 MNHEY, CDR2 SMNVEV (reference sequence). V shed 2 bases and J 2 bases; nucleotides not matched to a gene: 6. The CDR3 length is 16 residues. This CDR3 is CASSLVGGWGNQPQHF. The CDR3 DNA reads TGTGCCAGCAGTTTAGTAGGGGGCTGGGGCAATCAGCCCCAGCATTTT.

This clone has more than one count but fewer than ten. The chain links TRBV5-8 to TRBJ2-7, with 7 bases lining up with TRBD1. J lost 3 bases, V lost 4 bases, and 4 bases had no gene match. CDR3 length: 13 amino acids. CDR1 SGHTS and CDR2 YDEGEE come from the germline V gene. CDR3 protein: CASSVGQYYEQYF. CDR3 nucleotide sequence: TGTGCCAGCAGCGTGGGACAGTACTACGAGCAGTACTTC.

The J gene is TRBJ2-3, the V gene TRBV10-2, with D possibly matching TRBD2 (6 bases). Germline CDR1 is WSHSY and CDR2 is SAAADI. The CDR3 has 15 amino acids. The V end was cut by 7 bases, the J end by 6 bases, with 20 bases between. The CDR3 DNA sequence: TGCGCCAGCACTGATATAGCGGCTTCTTCTGATACGCAGTATTTT. Translating gives CASTDIAASSDTQYF.

CDR3 nucleotide sequence: TGTGCCAGCAGCTTAGGGCAGAACACCGGGGAGCTGTTTTTT. Its translation is CASSLGQNTGELFF. The chain couples TRBV11-3 to TRBJ2-2, with unresolved D. Germline assignment: CDR1 SGHNT and CDR2 YENEEA. CDR3 size: 14 residues. Trimming left V 1 base short and J 1 base short, with 4 bases between.